These 7 T cell receptor beta chains were sequenced from one sample in a study of blood T cell repertoires in COVID-19. Measured with immunoSEQ multiplex PCR; TCRdb has only the in-frame clones, and not every one. The sample has about 160,000 clones, around 92% seen once. What was sequenced was peripheral blood. These receptors were obtained from a man aged 55 to 70 with acute or convalescent COVID-19.

This chain joins TRBV12-3 or TRBV12-4 and TRBJ2-3; tentative D call: TRBD2 (5 bases). V was shortened by 5 bases and J by 5 bases, with 8 bases between the two germline ends. The CDR3 has 12 residues. CDR3 residues: CASSLRGDTQYF. Here the CDR3 DNA reads TGTGCCAGCAGTCTCCGGGGAGATACGCAGTATTTT.

The chain links TRBV7-9 to TRBJ2-7; a weak D match, TRBD2 (5 bases). Germline V gene data show CDR1 as SEHNR and CDR2 as FQNEAQ (reference sequence). CDR3 length equals 16 residues. V was pared by 2 bases and J by 4 bases, with 18 bases between. The CDR3 spells CASSLNERQRDYEQYF. The CDR3 DNA reads as TGTGCCAGCAGCTTAAACGAGCGCCAGAGGGATTACGAGCAGTACTTC.

This clone has a handful of counts. The rearrangement joins TRBV7-2 to TRBJ1-2, with 9 bases lining up with TRBD1. V lost 5 bases and J lost 4; bases outside the gene matches: 2. Germline V lookup: CDR1 SGHTA, CDR2 FQGNSA. This CDR3 region has 13 residues. For the CDR3, the DNA is TGTGCCAGCAGCCAGGACAGGGGCTATGGCTACACCTTC. It specifies CASSQDRGYGYTF.

As for this clone: This same CDR3 is encoded by further DNA sequences in the sample. This CDR3 is CASSVATGTNYGYTF. The CDR3 region has the DNA TGTGCCAGCAGCGTAGCCACAGGTACTAACTATGGCTACACCTTC. V is TRBV9 and J is TRBJ1-2, with D possibly matching TRBD1 (5 bases). The CDR3 loop spans 15 amino acids. The ends were cut back, 0 bases at V and 0 bases at J, with 9 bases in the middle. Germline values: CDR1 SGDLS, CDR2 YYNGEE.

This chain connects TRBV4-3 to TRBJ2-3; 7 positions match TRBD2. V lost 0 bases and J lost 2; bases outside the gene matches: 5. This CDR3 has 16 amino acids. Germline V gene lookup returns CDR1 LGHNA and CDR2 YSLEER. CDR3 region: CASSQDGLAATDTQYF. DNA of the CDR3: TGCGCCAGCAGCCAAGACGGGCTAGCGGCCACAGATACGCAGTATTTT.

The chain employs TRBV11-2 and TRBJ2-7, with a tentative D call TRBD2 (5 bases). Trimming removed 1 base from V and 1 base from J, with 11 bases in between. The CDR3 loop spans 15 amino acids. The germline gives CDR1 SGHAT, CDR2 FQNNGV. The CDR3 loop reads CASSLVFGRSYEQYF. For the CDR3, the DNA is TGTGCCAGCAGCTTAGTATTTGGGAGATCCTACGAGCAGTACTTC. The variable domain in full, completed from reference TRBV11-2 and TRBJ2-7, reads EAGVAQSPRYKIIEKRQSVAFWCNPISGHATLYWYQQILGQGPKLLIQFQNNGVVDDSQLPKDRFSAERLKGVDSTLKIQPAKLEDSAVYLCASSLVFGRSYEQYFGPGTRLTVT.

The chain employs TRBV12-3 or TRBV12-4 and TRBJ1-1; D ambiguous. Trimming took 7 bases from V and 5 from J, leaving 14 bases between them. The CDR3 has 13 amino acids. The CDR3 DNA follows: TGTGCCAGCACCAAGAAGGAGGGTACTGAAGCTTTCTTT. Translation: CASTKKEGTEAFF.